This T cell receptor (beta chain) stems from a study of human T cells and chemical hapten exposure. Time point: patch test 1, 2 weeks after DPC sensitization. Treatment denoted: therapeutic diphenylcyclopropenone sensitization with weekly scalp DPC. The CDR3 has 14 amino acids. Trimming removed 3 bases at V and 0 bases at J, with 8 bases between. CDR1 and CDR2 (germline): DFQATT, SNEGSKA (reference sequence). MiXCR was run by TCRdb on the RACE reads, yielding one entry per CDR3 protein. This table holds 180,000 or so distinct CDR3 sequences, 20% to 25% found once. Sequenced here: whole blood, sampled in connection with sensitization to the hapten diphenylcyclopropenone (DPC). The TCR originated in a woman between 45 and 60 years old with alopecia areata. Some clones in this sample may be carry-over from other donors' samples. The V call is TRBV20-1, the J call TRBJ2-2; D is ambiguous. The CDR3 loop is CSASLSTNTGELFF. In DNA form, the CDR3 reads TGCAGTGCTAGTTTGTCAACGAACACCGGGGAGCTGTTTTTT.